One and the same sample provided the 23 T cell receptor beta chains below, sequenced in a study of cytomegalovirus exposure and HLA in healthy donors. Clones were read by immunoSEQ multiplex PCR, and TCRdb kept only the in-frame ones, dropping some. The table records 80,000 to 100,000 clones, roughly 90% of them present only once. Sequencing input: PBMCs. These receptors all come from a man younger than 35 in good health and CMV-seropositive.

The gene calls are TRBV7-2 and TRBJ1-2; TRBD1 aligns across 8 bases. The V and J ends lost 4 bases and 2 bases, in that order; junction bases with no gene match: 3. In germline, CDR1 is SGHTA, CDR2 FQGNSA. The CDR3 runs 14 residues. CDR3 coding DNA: TGTGCCAGCAGCTCAGGGGGCGCGAACTATGGCTACACCTTC. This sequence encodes CASSSGGANYGYTF.

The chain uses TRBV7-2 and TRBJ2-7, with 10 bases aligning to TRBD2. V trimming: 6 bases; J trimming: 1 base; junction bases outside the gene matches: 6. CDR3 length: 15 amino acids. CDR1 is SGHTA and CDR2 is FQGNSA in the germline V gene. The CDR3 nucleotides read TGTGCCAGCAGTTATGTAGCGGGGGGTTCCTACGAGCAGTACTTC. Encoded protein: CASSYVAGGSYEQYF.

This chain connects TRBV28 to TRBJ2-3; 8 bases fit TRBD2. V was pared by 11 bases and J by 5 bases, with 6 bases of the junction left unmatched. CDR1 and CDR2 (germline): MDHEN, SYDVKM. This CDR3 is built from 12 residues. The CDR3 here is CAAGGVIDTQYF. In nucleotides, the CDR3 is TGTGCCGCGGGGGGAGTGATAGATACGCAGTATTTT.

The DNA of the CDR3 is TGCGCCAGCAGCCAGGAGACAGGGGTTTACGAGCAGTACTTC. Translating it yields CASSQETGVYEQYF. V and J are TRBV4-1 and TRBJ2-7, with 8 bases fitting TRBD1. CDR3 length: 14 amino acids. Trimming took 3 bases from V and 4 from J; bases not matched to a gene: 5. Germline-derived CDR1 and CDR2 are MGHRA and YSYEKL.

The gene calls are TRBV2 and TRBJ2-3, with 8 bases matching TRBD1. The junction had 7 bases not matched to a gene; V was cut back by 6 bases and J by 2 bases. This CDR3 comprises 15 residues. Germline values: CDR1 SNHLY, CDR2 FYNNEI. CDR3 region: CASRDGGQVTDTQYF. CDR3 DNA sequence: TGTGCCAGCAGGGATGGGGGACAGGTCACAGATACGCAGTATTTT.

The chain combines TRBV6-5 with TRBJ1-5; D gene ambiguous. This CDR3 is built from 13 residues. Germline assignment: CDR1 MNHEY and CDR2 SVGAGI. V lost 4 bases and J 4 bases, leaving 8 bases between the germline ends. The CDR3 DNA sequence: TGTGCCAGCAGTTCGCGATCTAATCAGCCCCAGCATTTT. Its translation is CASSSRSNQPQHF.

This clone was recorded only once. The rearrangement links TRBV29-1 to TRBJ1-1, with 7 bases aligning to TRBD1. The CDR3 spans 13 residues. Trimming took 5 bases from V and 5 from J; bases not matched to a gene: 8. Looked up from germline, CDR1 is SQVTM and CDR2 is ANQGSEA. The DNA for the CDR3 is TGCAGCGTTAGTCCACAGGGGCCAACTGAAGCTTTCTTT. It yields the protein CSVSPQGPTEAFF.

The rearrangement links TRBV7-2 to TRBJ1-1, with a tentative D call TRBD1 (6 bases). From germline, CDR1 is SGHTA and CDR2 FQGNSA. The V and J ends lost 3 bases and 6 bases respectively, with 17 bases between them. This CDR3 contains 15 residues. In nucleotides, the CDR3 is TGTGCCAGCAGCTTCCGGACGTCAGGGGCTCCTGAAGCTTTCTTT. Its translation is CASSFRTSGAPEAFF.

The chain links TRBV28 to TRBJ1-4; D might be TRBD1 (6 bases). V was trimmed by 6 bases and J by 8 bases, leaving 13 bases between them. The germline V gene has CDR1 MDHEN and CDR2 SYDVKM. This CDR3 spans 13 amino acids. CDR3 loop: CASSKQGSEKLFF. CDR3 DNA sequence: TGTGCCAGCAGCAAACAGGGTAGCGAAAAACTGTTTTTT.

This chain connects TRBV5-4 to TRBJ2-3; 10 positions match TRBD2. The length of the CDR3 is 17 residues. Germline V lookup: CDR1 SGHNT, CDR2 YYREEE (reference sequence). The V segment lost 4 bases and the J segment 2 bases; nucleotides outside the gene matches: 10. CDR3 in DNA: TGTGCCAGCAGCCTCTTAGCGGGAGGAGATACCACAGATACGCAGTATTTT. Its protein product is CASSLLAGGDTTDTQYF. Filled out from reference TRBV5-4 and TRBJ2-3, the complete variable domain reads ETGVTQSPTHLIKTRGQQVTLRCSSQSGHNTVSWYQQALGQGPQFIFQYYREEENGRGNFPPRFSGLQFPNYSSELNVNALELDDSALYLCASSLLAGGDTTDTQYFGPGTRLTVL.

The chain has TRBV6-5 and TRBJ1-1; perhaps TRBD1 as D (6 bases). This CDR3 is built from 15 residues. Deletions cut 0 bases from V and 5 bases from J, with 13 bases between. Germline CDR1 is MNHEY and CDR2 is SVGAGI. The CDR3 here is CASSYSGGARTEAFF. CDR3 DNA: TGTGCCAGCAGTTACTCTGGGGGCGCGAGAACTGAAGCTTTCTTT.

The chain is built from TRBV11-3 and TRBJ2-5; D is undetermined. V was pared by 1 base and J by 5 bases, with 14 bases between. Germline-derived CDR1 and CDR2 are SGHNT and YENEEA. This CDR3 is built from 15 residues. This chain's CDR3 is CASSLVPRIPETQYF. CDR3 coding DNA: TGTGCCAGCAGCTTAGTACCGAGGATACCGGAGACCCAGTACTTC.

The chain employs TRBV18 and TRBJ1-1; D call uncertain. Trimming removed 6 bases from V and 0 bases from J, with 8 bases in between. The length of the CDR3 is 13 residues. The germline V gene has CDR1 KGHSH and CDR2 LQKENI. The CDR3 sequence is CASSRTVNTEAFF. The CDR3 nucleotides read TGTGCCAGCTCCCGGACTGTGAACACTGAAGCTTTCTTT.

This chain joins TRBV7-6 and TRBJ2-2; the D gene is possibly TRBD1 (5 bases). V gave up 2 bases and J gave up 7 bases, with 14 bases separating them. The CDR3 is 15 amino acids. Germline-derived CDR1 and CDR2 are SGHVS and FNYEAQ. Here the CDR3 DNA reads TGTGCCAGCAGCTTACTAGGGGTCTTGGACGGGGAGCTGTTTTTT. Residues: CASSLLGVLDGELFF.

This CDR3 reads CASSWGVGDKETQYF. The CDR3, as DNA: TGTGCCAGCAGCTGGGGGGTCGGCGACAAAGAGACCCAGTACTTC. This rearrangement joins TRBV5-6 to TRBJ2-5, with D perhaps TRBD2 (6 bases). Germline V gives CDR1 SGHDT, CDR2 YYEEEE. Between the trimmed V and J ends, which lost 3 bases and 3 bases, there was a span of 15 bases. CDR3 length: 15 residues.

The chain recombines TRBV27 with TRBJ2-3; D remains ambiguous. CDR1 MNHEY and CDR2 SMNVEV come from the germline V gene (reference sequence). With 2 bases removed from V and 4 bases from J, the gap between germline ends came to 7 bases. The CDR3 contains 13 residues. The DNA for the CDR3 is TGTGCCAGCAGTTTAGCAGTATCAGATACGCAGTATTTT. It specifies CASSLAVSDTQYF.

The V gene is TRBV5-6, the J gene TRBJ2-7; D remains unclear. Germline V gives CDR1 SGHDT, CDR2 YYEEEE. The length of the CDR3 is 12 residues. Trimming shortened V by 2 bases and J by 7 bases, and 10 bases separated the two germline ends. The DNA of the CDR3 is TGTGCCAGCAGCTTCACCACGCTAGAGCAGTACTTC. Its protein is CASSFTTLEQYF.

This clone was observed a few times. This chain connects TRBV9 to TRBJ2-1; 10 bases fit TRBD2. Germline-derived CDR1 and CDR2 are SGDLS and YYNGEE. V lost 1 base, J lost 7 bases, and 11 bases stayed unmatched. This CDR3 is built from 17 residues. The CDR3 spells CASSVNQREGRPNEQFF. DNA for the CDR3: TGTGCCAGCAGCGTAAACCAGCGGGAGGGCCGTCCAAATGAGCAGTTCTTC.

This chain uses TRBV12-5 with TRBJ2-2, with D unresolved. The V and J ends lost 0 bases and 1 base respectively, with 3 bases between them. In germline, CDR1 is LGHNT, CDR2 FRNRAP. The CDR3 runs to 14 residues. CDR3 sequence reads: CASGLVLNTGELFF. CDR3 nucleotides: TGTGCTAGTGGTTTGGTACTGAACACCGGGGAGCTGTTTTTT.

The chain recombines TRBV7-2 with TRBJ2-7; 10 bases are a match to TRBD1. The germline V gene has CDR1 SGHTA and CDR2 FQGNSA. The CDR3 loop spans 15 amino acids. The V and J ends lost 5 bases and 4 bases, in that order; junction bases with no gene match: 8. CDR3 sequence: CASSPRDRGGYEQYF. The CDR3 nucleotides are TGTGCCAGCAGCCCCCGGGACAGGGGCGGGTACGAGCAGTACTTC.

As DNA, the CDR3 is TGTGCCAGCAGCCGAAGACAAGGACTAGCGTCCTTGTTTAGTTCTTACAATGAGCAGTTCTTC. Its protein product is CASSRRQGLASLFSSYNEQFF. The gene calls are TRBV9 and TRBJ2-1; 9 bases align to TRBD2. This CDR3 comprises 21 residues. The J segment lost 4 bases and the V segment lost 4 bases, leaving 24 bases of the junction unmatched. The germline CDR1 and CDR2 sequences are SGDLS and YYNGEE.

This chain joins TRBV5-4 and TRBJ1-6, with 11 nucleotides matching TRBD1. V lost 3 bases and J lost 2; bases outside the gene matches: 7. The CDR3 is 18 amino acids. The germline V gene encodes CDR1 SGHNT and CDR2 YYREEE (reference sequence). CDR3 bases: TGTGCCAGCAGCTCAGTCCCGGGACAGGGGGCCTATAATTCACCCCTCCACTTT. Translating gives CASSSVPGQGAYNSPLHF.

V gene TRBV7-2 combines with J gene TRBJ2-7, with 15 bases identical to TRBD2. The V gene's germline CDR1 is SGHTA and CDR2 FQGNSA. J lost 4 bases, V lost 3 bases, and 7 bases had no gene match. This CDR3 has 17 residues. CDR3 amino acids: CASSFPGTSGGFYEQYF. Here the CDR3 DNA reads TGTGCCAGCAGCTTCCCGGGGACTAGCGGGGGGTTTTACGAGCAGTACTTC.